Detailed here is one T cell receptor (beta chain). This specimen comes from a study of blood T cells in healthy people across ages. V lost 10 bases to trimming and J lost 9 bases, with 22 bases between them. This CDR3 has 15 amino acids. The V gene's germline CDR1 is MNHEY and CDR2 SMNVEV (reference sequence). A J-beta primer mix and a sample-barcoded 5' primer were used in a second PCR of roughly 7 to 12 cycles. TCRdb itself ran the 5' RACE reads through MiXCR, one entry per CDR3 protein. Of 750,000 to 850,000 distinct CDR3 sequences listed, approximately 25% were seen once; the top ten hold more than 3%. These sequences were also reported in another study, on T cells of mothers and their children.

The specimen was blood. The rearrangement uses TRBV27 and TRBJ1-6, with D maybe TRBD1 (5 bases). The sequence came from a boy aged 5-17 years in good health. The CDR3 region is CATQKVSRDVSPLHF. The CDR3 region has the DNA TGTGCCACCCAAAAGGTGTCCAGGGATGTTTCACCCCTCCACTTT.